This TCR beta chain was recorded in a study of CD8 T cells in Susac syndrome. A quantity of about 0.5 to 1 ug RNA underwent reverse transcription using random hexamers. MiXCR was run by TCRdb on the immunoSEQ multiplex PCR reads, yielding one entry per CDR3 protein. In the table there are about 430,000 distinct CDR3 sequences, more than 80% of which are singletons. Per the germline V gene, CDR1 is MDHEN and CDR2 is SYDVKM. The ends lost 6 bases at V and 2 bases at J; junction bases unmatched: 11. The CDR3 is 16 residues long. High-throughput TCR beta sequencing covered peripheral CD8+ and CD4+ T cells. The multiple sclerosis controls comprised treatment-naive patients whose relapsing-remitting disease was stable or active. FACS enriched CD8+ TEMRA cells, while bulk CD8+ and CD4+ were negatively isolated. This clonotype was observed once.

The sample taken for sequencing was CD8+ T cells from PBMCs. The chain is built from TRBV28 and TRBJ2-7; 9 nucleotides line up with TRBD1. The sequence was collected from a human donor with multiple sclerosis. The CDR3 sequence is CASSHRTGGRPYEQYF. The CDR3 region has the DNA TGTGCCAGCAGCCACCGTACAGGGGGCAGGCCCTACGAGCAGTACTTC.